The rows below give T cell receptor beta chains drawn from one sample of a study of T-cell reconstitution after alpha-beta-depleted transplantation in children. A single record per CDR3 protein comes from TCRdb applying MiXCR to the PCR reads. In the table there are 130,000 to 150,000 distinct CDR3 sequences, about 8.8% of which are singletons. Specimen: PBMCs, mostly from graft donor cells, collected 180 days after TCRalphabeta/CD19-depleted stem cell transplant. The receptors shown here come from a female patient aged 2 to 10 who had a stem cell transplant for congenital amegakaryocytic thrombocytopenia, so the T cells may come from the graft donor. Each CDR3 is given with its conserved first and last residue. A D gene is named only where the DNA matches it firmly. Clone size is given for some rows only: seen once, a few or many times, or a class if the clone is expanded.

clone_size: many
v_call: TRBV20-1
d_call: -
j_call: TRBJ2-3
cdr3_aa: CSAEAGEGPADTQYF
cdr3_nt: TGCAGTGCAGAGGCAGGGGAGGGCCCCGCAGATACGCAGTATTTT

clone_size: -
v_call: TRBV28
d_call: TRBD2
j_call: TRBJ2-5
cdr3_aa: CAGSRGGRGQETQYF
cdr3_nt: TGTGCCGGCAGCCGGGGGGGGAGAGGACAAGAGACCCAGTACTTC

clone_size: -
v_call: TRBV20-1
d_call: -
j_call: TRBJ2-1
cdr3_aa: CSAAWDTNSYNGQFF
cdr3_nt: TGCAGTGCGGCCTGGGACACGAACTCCTACAATGGGCAGTTCTTC

clone_size: many
v_call: TRBV12-3/TRBV12-4
d_call: TRBD2
j_call: TRBJ2-7
cdr3_aa: CASSLIRGDETYEQYF
cdr3_nt: TGTGCCAGCAGTTTAATCCGGGGGGACGAAACCTACGAGCAGTACTTC

clone_size: many
v_call: TRBV28
d_call: TRBD1
j_call: TRBJ2-5
cdr3_aa: CASSGKTTGYQETQYF
cdr3_nt: TGTGCCAGCAGTGGAAAAACGACAGGGTACCAAGAGACCCAGTACTTC

clone_size: -
v_call: TRBV4-3
d_call: TRBD2
j_call: TRBJ2-5
cdr3_aa: CASSQVFREGRETQYF
cdr3_nt: TGCGCCAGCAGCCAAGTTTTCCGGGAGGGCCGGGAGACCCAGTACTTC

clone_size: many
v_call: TRBV20-1
d_call: TRBD1
j_call: TRBJ1-4
cdr3_aa: CSAGLTGVHEKLFF
cdr3_nt: TGCAGTGCAGGCTTGACAGGGGTTCATGAAAAACTGTTTTTT

clone_size: -
v_call: TRBV5-1
d_call: -
j_call: TRBJ1-2
cdr3_aa: CASSLDPNYGYTF
cdr3_nt: TGCGCCAGCAGCTTGGACCCCAACTATGGCTACACCTTC

clone_size: many
v_call: TRBV10-3
d_call: -
j_call: TRBJ1-6
cdr3_aa: CAISARGESPLHF
cdr3_nt: TGTGCCATCAGTGCCAGGGGAGAGTCACCCCTCCACTTT

clone_size: many
v_call: TRBV29-1
d_call: TRBD2
j_call: TRBJ2-3
cdr3_aa: CSGTSGTDTQYF
cdr3_nt: TGCAGCGGGACTAGCGGCACAGATACGCAGTATTTT

clone_size: many
v_call: TRBV4-1
d_call: -
j_call: TRBJ1-2
cdr3_aa: CASSQESRGRLNGYGYTF
cdr3_nt: TGCGCCAGCAGCCAGGAAAGTAGGGGAAGGTTGAACGGCTATGGCTACACCTTC

clone_size: many
v_call: TRBV12-3/TRBV12-4
d_call: -
j_call: TRBJ2-1
cdr3_aa: CASSLVRLYGNEQFF
cdr3_nt: TGTGCCAGCAGTTTGGTTCGGCTTTATGGGAATGAGCAGTTCTTC

clone_size: many
v_call: TRBV28
d_call: -
j_call: TRBJ2-7
cdr3_aa: CASSFGRRPYEQYF
cdr3_nt: TGTGCCAGCAGTTTCGGGCGGAGACCGTACGAGCAGTACTTC

clone_size: many
v_call: TRBV7-8
d_call: -
j_call: TRBJ2-3
cdr3_aa: CASSFSREAADASPDTQYF
cdr3_nt: TGTGCCAGCAGCTTTTCGAGGGAAGCCGCCGATGCAAGCCCAGATACGCAGTATTTT

clone_size: -
v_call: TRBV5-1
d_call: -
j_call: TRBJ2-7
cdr3_aa: CASSLVQLALSYEQYF
cdr3_nt: TGCGCCAGCAGCTTGGTTCAGCTAGCGCTTTCCTACGAGCAGTACTTC

clone_size: -
v_call: TRBV10-3
d_call: TRBD2
j_call: TRBJ2-5
cdr3_aa: CAISDGGIEETQYF
cdr3_nt: TGTGCCATCAGTGACGGGGGGATAGAGGAGACCCAGTACTTC